One and the same sample provided the 17 T cell receptor beta chains below, sequenced in a study of T cells in Graves' hyperthyroidism and ophthalmopathy. The TCR beta CDR3 regions underwent amplification using RNA transcripts as the source. HTBI primers were the set used in a first-round RT-PCR of the TCR CDR3. TCRdb ran MiXCR on the multiplex PCR reads and lists one entry per CDR3 protein. The table lists 340,000 or so distinct CDR3 sequences, roughly 20% of them singletons. The material sequenced was blood. The receptors come from a woman aged 50 to 60 with Graves' hyperthyroidism.

This clonotype was counted many times. The gene calls are TRBV7-8 and TRBJ2-3; 9 nucleotides line up with TRBD2. V trimming: 1 base; J trimming: 6 bases; junction bases outside the gene matches: 5. Looked up from germline, CDR1 is SGHVS and CDR2 is FQNEAQ. This CDR3 is 15 amino acids long. As DNA, the CDR3 is TGTGCCAGCAGCTTAGGTAGCGGGAGTCTGGATACGCAGTATTTT. Translating it yields CASSLGSGSLDTQYF.

The chain has TRBV7-2 and TRBJ2-2; D is unresolved. The V end lost 5 bases, the J end lost 5 bases, and 6 bases lay between the germline ends. CDR3 length equals 12 residues. CDR1 and CDR2 from the germline V gene are SGHTA and FQGNSA. The CDR3 DNA is TGTGCCAGCAGCAAAGAAACCGGGGAGCTGTTTTTT. Amino acid sequence: CASSKETGELFF. The full variable domain, its missing parts supplied by reference TRBV7-2 and TRBJ2-2, is GAGVSQSPSNKVTEKGKDVELRCDPISGHTALYWYRQSLGQGLEFLIYFQGNSAPDKSGLPSDRFSAERTGGSVSTLTIQRTQQEDSAVYLCASSKETGELFFGEGSRLTVL.

This clonotype occurred a few times. V is TRBV3-1 and J is TRBJ2-4; weak D call: TRBD2 (5 bases). V was cut by 4 bases and J by 2 bases, with 12 bases left in between. Germline CDR1 and CDR2: LGHDT and YNNKEL (reference sequence). The CDR3 runs 15 residues. CDR3 nucleotide sequence: TGTGCCAGCAGCCCGGACCCTAGCCCCAAAAACATTCAGTACTTC. This gives the protein CASSPDPSPKNIQYF.

This clonotype was found a few times. V usage is TRBV15 and J usage is TRBJ1-1, with D tentatively TRBD1 (6 bases). CDR3 size: 12 residues. Germline assignment: CDR1 LNHNV and CDR2 YYDKDF (reference sequence). With 6 bases removed from V and 4 bases from J, the gap between germline ends came to 9 bases. CDR3 in amino acids: CATRGTFTEAFF. CDR3 DNA sequence: TGTGCCACCAGGGGGACATTCACTGAAGCTTTCTTT.

This clonotype was seen many times. The V gene is TRBV28, the J gene TRBJ2-5, with TRBD2 identical over 7 bases. Germline V gives CDR1 MDHEN, CDR2 SYDVKM. V dropped 4 bases and J dropped 5; count of bases not matched to a gene: 10. This CDR3 is 15 amino acids long. DNA for the CDR3: TGTGCCAGCAGTTCCCTCCTAGCGGCAGGGGAGACCCAGTACTTC. Amino acids: CASSSLLAAGETQYF.

There are a few counts of this clonotype. The chain recombines TRBV5-1 with TRBJ1-1; TRBD1 is a possible D gene (5 bases). Germline V CDR1 and CDR2: SGHRS, YFSETQ. This CDR3 is built from 15 residues. Deletions cut 3 bases from V and 0 bases from J, with 12 bases between. The CDR3, as DNA: TGCGCCAGCAGCTGGTCCGCAGGGTTGAACACTGAAGCTTTCTTT. This sequence encodes CASSWSAGLNTEAFF.

The V and J genes are TRBV7-7 and TRBJ2-1, with unresolved D. The CDR3 is 14 amino acids. Germline CDR1 and CDR2: SSHAT and FNYEAQ (reference sequence). The CDR3, as DNA: TGTGCTAGCCCGCCCGCTGCCCTTATAGATGAGCAGTTCTTC. Its protein product is CASPPAALIDEQFF.

The gene calls are TRBV7-9 and TRBJ1-6, with a tentative D call TRBD1 (5 bases). Trimming removed 5 bases from V and 8 bases from J, with 19 bases in between. Germline CDR1 SEHNR, CDR2 FQNEAQ (reference sequence). This CDR3 spans 16 amino acids. DNA for the CDR3: TGTGCCAGCAGCCGGGGGACCGGATCAGTATATTCACCCCTCCACTTT. Its protein product is CASSRGTGSVYSPLHF.

The CDR3 bases are TGTGCCAGCAGCCCCTTCGGGGGCGGACCGGAGACCCAGTACTTC. Translation: CASSPFGGGPETQYF. This rearrangement joins TRBV3-1 to TRBJ2-5; D possibly uses TRBD1 or TRBD2 (6 bases each). The germline gives CDR1 LGHDT, CDR2 YNNKEL (reference sequence). This CDR3 region has 15 residues. Trimming cost V 4 bases and J 5 bases, with 17 bases left between them.

This clonotype showed up just a few times. This chain connects TRBV3-1 to TRBJ2-1; D may correspond to TRBD1 or TRBD2 (5 bases each). Germline V lookup: CDR1 LGHDT, CDR2 YNNKEL (reference sequence). The germline V and J ends were trimmed by 1 base and 2 bases, with 9 bases remaining between them. CDR3 length equals 15 residues. The CDR3 spells CASSQVRGPYNEQFF. The CDR3 DNA reads TGTGCCAGCAGCCAAGTACGGGGCCCCTACAATGAGCAGTTCTTC.

The chain uses TRBV3-1 and TRBJ2-1; 8 bases align to TRBD2. In germline, CDR1 is LGHDT, CDR2 YNNKEL (reference sequence). CDR3 length: 15 amino acids. V was pared by 2 bases and J by 5 bases, with 5 bases of the junction left unmatched. The CDR3 DNA reads as TGTGCCAGCAGCCAATCGGGGGGGGTGGACAATGAGCAGTTCTTC. Translating it yields CASSQSGGVDNEQFF.

There are a few counts of this clonotype. The DNA of the CDR3 is TGTGCCAGTAATGGGGGTCACAATTCACCCCTCCACTTT. The encoded protein is CASNGGHNSPLHF. The gene calls are TRBV19 and TRBJ1-6; tentatively, D is TRBD1 (5 bases). The germline V gene has CDR1 LNHDA and CDR2 SQIVND (reference sequence). The V gene lost 7 bases and the J gene lost 7 bases, with 11 bases spanning the gap. This CDR3 has 13 amino acids.

This clonotype turned up a few times. V and J are TRBV5-6 and TRBJ1-5; perhaps TRBD1 as D (5 bases). Trimming cost V 4 bases and J 4 bases, with 15 bases left between them. Germline V CDR1 and CDR2: SGHDT, YYEEEE. The CDR3 sequence is 15 residues long. The CDR3 DNA is TGTGCCAGCAGCGTGGGGCCGGGCGCAAATCAGCCCCAGCATTTT. Its translation: CASSVGPGANQPQHF.

At least ten counts were recorded for this clonotype. A read error may produce the germline difference seen at one junction end. The V gene is TRBV28, the J gene TRBJ1-4; D remains unclear. Germline CDR1 and CDR2: MDHEN and SYDVKM. There are 15 residues in the CDR3. The chain's CDR3 is CASRLDTDLNEKLFF. CDR3 nucleotides: TGTGCCAGCCGTTTAGACACAGATCTTAATGAAAAACTGTTTTTT.

There are many counts of this clonotype. The chain combines TRBV3-1 with TRBJ2-7; 7 bases map to TRBD1. V gave up 4 bases and J gave up 4 bases; unmatched junction bases: 10. CDR1 and CDR2 from the germline V gene are LGHDT and YNNKEL (reference sequence). This CDR3 contains 15 residues. CDR3 protein: CASSPRQGLLYEQYF. The CDR3, as DNA: TGTGCCAGCAGCCCACGACAGGGCCTACTTTACGAGCAGTACTTC.

This clonotype was counted a few times. V is TRBV12-3 or TRBV12-4 and J is TRBJ1-1; D uncertain. The CDR3 is 14 residues long. The ends were cut back, 1 base at V and 1 base at J, with 7 bases in the middle. CDR3 amino acids: CASSLGHANTEAFF. The CDR3, as DNA: TGTGCCAGCAGTTTAGGACACGCGAACACTGAAGCTTTCTTT.

There are a few counts of this clonotype. The DNA of the CDR3 is TGTGCCAGCAGTGAAGGACAAGATCGGACTCTCGAGCAGTACTTC. Protein sequence: CASSEGQDRTLEQYF. V gene TRBV6-1 combines with J gene TRBJ2-7; the D gene is possibly TRBD2 (5 bases). Trimming left V 1 base short and J 6 bases short, with 16 bases between. The germline V gene has CDR1 MNHNS and CDR2 SASEGT. This CDR3 region has 15 residues.